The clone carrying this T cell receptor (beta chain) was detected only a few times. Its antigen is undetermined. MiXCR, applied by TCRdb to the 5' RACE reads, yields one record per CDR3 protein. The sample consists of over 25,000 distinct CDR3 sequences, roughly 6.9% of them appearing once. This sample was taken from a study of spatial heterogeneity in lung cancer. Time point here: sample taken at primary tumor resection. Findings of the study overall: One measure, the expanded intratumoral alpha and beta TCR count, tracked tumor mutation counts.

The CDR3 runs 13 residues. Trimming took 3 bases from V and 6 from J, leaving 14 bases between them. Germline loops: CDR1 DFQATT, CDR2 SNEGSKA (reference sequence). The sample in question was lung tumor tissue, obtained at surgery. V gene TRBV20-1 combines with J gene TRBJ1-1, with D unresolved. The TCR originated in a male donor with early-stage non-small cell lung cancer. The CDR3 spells CSARAAMGAEAFF. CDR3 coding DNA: TGCAGTGCTAGGGCGGCGATGGGCGCTGAAGCTTTCTTT.